This T cell receptor beta chain appears in the sequencing data of a study of blood T cell repertoires in COVID-19. Study-level information: The analysed material was cDNA or gDNA that came from T cells, B-cell-depleted T cells, or PBMCs.

Authors' analysis steps: Reference gene primer amplification in the assay estimated nucleated cell counts. The protocol was immunoSEQ multiplex PCR, while the TCRdb copy is restricted to in-frame clones and leaves out a portion. D and trimming were read from the DNA, whereas the V and J calls and clone size are those reported in that table. The data hold about 83,000 clones, with over 75% observed a single time. The CDR3 consists of 14 residues. V trimming: 5 bases; J trimming: 4 bases; junction bases outside the gene matches: 6. The germline V gene encodes CDR1 MNHEY and CDR2 SVGEGT. Material for sequencing was peripheral blood. This clonotype was sampled from a human donor in a cohort sampled during active COVID-19. This chain links TRBV6-2 or TRBV6-3 with TRBJ1-2; 8 bases line up with TRBD1. The CDR3 DNA follows: TGTGCCAGCAGTAACCGGGACAGGACCTATGGCTACACCTTC. This codes for CASSNRDRTYGYTF.